This TCR beta chain was profiled in a study of T-cell reconstitution after alpha-beta-depleted transplantation in children. This clonotype was counted a few times. Its antigen is still unknown. Researchers prepared the TCRbeta library using unique molecular identifiers, the study reports. TCRdb itself ran the PCR reads through MiXCR, one entry per CDR3 protein. The sample shows 500,000 to 650,000 distinct CDR3 sequences, about an eighth of them seen only once. The CDR3 runs to 14 residues. CDR1 and CDR2 from the germline V gene are LGHDT and YNNKEL (reference sequence). V shed 1 base and J shed 5 bases, with 12 bases lying between them. Study-wide points: Diversity of TCRbeta at day 60 was high in some patients, arising from surviving recipient T cells and thymic progenitors. One year after transplant, T-cell counts and diversity came mostly from newly produced T cells. About two months after transplant, alpha-beta T cells reportedly came from several hundred expanded graft clones.

The V call is TRBV3-1, the J call TRBJ2-7, with D perhaps matching TRBD1 (6 bases). Sequences were derived from PBMCs, mostly from graft donor cells, sampled 360 days after TCRalphabeta/CD19-depleted stem cell transplant. This receptor was taken from a male patient younger than 18 who had a stem cell transplant for acute myeloid leukemia, so the T cells may come from the graft donor. The CDR3 loop reads CASSQGQGKNEQYF. For the CDR3, the DNA is TGTGCCAGCAGCCAAGGGCAGGGGAAGAACGAGCAGTACTTC.